These 7 T cell receptor beta chains came from one sample sequenced in a study of Ad26.COV2.S vaccination and SARS-CoV-2 variants. Indicated treatment: roughly 20 received Ad26.COV2.S at low or high dose, single or two shots; about 5 received placebo; per-sample allocation not given. Sample collection was performed on day 63 after the first vaccine or placebo injection. Profiling relied on immunoSEQ multiplex PCR, and the TCRdb table lists in-frame clones only, not all of them. The repertoire holds around 300,000 clones, around 89% seen once, with around 5.3% in the top ten. This material consisted of peripheral blood, taken in a trial of Ad26.COV2.S vaccine versus placebo. These receptors were obtained from a person aged 18-60 years who received the Ad26.COV2.S COVID-19 vaccine or a placebo.

This clone was counted only a few times. The chain recombines TRBV5-4 with TRBJ2-7; TRBD1 might be the D (5 bases). The V and J ends lost 1 base and 5 bases respectively, with 13 bases between them. This CDR3 has 14 amino acids. Germline V gene sequence: CDR1 SGHNT, CDR2 YYREEE (reference sequence). The DNA for the CDR3 is TGTGCCAGCAGCTTGCGGCAGGGAAGAGACGAGCAGTACTTC. It encodes CASSLRQGRDEQYF.

This rearrangement joins TRBV9 to TRBJ1-2; D perhaps matches TRBD1 (6 bases). CDR1 and CDR2 from the germline V gene are SGDLS and YYNGEE. The CDR3 extends over 13 amino acids. V was pared by 4 bases and J by 1 base, with 8 bases between. The CDR3 DNA reads TGTGCCAGCAGCCCAGGGGATAACTATGGCTACACCTTC. Amino acid sequence: CASSPGDNYGYTF.

The CDR3 sequence is CASSRLEQGDYGYTF. Here the CDR3 DNA reads TGTGCCAGCAGCCGGTTGGAACAGGGAGACTATGGCTACACCTTC. This sequence joins TRBV3-1 (or the pseudogene TRBV3-2) and TRBJ1-2; a weak D match, TRBD1 (6 bases). V gave up 4 bases and J gave up 3 bases, with 15 bases separating them. CDR1 and CDR2 from the germline V gene are LGHDT and YNNKEL (reference sequence). The CDR3 covers 15 residues.

The rearrangement joins TRBV29-1 to TRBJ1-1; D is possibly TRBD1 (5 bases). This CDR3 contains 14 residues. The germline V gene encodes CDR1 SQVTM and CDR2 ANQGSEA. Deletions cut 5 bases from V and 1 base from J, with 14 bases between. The CDR3 DNA is TGCAGCGTTCGCGGGACGGTTGCGAACACTGAAGCTTTCTTT. Its protein product is CSVRGTVANTEAFF. The entire variable domain, with the rest obtained from reference TRBV29-1 and TRBJ1-1, is as follows: SAVISQKPSRDICQRGTSLTIQCQVDSQVTMMFWYRQQPGQSLTLIATANQGSEATYESGFVIDKFPISRPNLTFSTLTVSNMSPEDSSIYLCSVRGTVANTEAFFGQGTRLTVV.

This sequence joins TRBV5-6 and TRBJ1-2, with TRBD1 matching over 8 bases. V lost 2 bases, J lost 5 bases, and 8 bases stayed unmatched. The CDR3 is 15 residues long. The V gene's germline CDR1 is SGHDT and CDR2 YYEEEE. The CDR3 protein is CASSFGGQVYYGYTF. The CDR3 coding sequence is TGTGCCAGCAGCTTCGGGGGACAGGTGTATTATGGCTACACCTTC.

This clone came up once. The chain links TRBV5-5 to TRBJ2-4, with D tentatively TRBD1 or TRBD2 (5 bases each). The germline V and J ends were trimmed by 4 bases and 9 bases, with 20 bases remaining between them. The CDR3 spans 15 residues. Germline V lookup: CDR1 SGHKS, CDR2 YYEKEE (reference sequence). CDR3 loop: CASSLPTGAEGIQYF. The DNA of the CDR3 is TGTGCCAGCAGCCTCCCAACCGGGGCGGAAGGCATTCAGTACTTC.

The chain employs TRBV5-4 and TRBJ1-1; D is unresolved. CDR3 size: 15 residues. The V end lost 2 bases, the J end lost 0 bases, and 11 bases lay between the germline ends. Germline CDR1 reads SGHNT; CDR2 reads YYREEE (reference sequence). CDR3 sequence reads: CASSFGRAVNTEAFF. For the CDR3, the DNA is TGTGCCAGCAGCTTTGGTAGGGCCGTGAACACTGAAGCTTTCTTT.